Reported below is one T cell receptor (beta chain). Which antigen it targets is not known. Base quality data are lacking; no much larger clone is found one base away. V is shortened by 0 bases, J by 6 bases, and the region joining them spans 17 bases. The CDR3 covers 16 residues, taking in both the cysteine and the phenylalanine. Only the CDR3 DNA is retained, 48 bases long and in frame from the first base. Via the germline V gene, CDR1 is SGHRS and CDR2 YFSETQ. The receptor library was made with PCR. DNA from cultured CD4+ T cells underwent TCR sequencing with the Oncomine TCR Beta short-read assay at the Johns Hopkins FTIC core. The QIAamp micro DNA kit was used to extract genomic DNA from the cultured CD4+ T cells. Oncomine TCR Beta libraries made from cultured CD4+ T cells were pooled using unique dual indexes and sequenced on an Illumina iSeq 100. Per the authors' processing: Non-productive sequences were removed, and CDR3s not starting with C, not ending with F or W, or shorter than 7 amino acids were discarded. Antigen-specific clonotypes were identified with the MANAFEST web application by comparing peptide-stimulated wells with reference and other culture wells. An FDR below 0.05, an odds ratio above 5, and a productive frequency above 0.1% in at least two of three replicate wells were required for clones to be considered positive. Clonotypes that were significantly expanded in both SARS-CoV-2 spike wells and at least one common cold coronavirus spike condition were defined as cross-reactive. Levenshtein distances (stringdist) and unrooted phylogenetic trees (ape) in R version 3.6.1 were used to assess CDR3 homology. TCRdb reprocessed the public reads (quality trimming at Q25 with fastp, clone calling with MiXCR) and kept in-frame beta chains. Each entry is one CDR3 protein sequence, shown with its most common DNA and genes. TCRdb's processing, not the study's, gives the V and J calls here. In all, the sample holds about 21,000 distinct CDR3 sequences, and roughly 29% of those were seen once. The ten largest account for approximately 10% of the sample.

Taken with the paper, the label for treatment or condition translates to: approximately nine-day PBMC culture with coronavirus spike peptide pools or control peptides (ViraFEST assay). The ViraFEST assay was used in the study, in which antigen-specific T cells were expanded with peptide pools and expanded clonotypes were subsequently identified by TCR sequencing. The convalescent patients' positive SARS-CoV-2 PCR tests fell between March and December 2020, which was before the Alpha, Beta and Delta variants emerged in the United States. Each well held approximately 2 million PBMCs cultured in IMDM containing roughly 5% human AB serum and roughly 9.7 IU/ml IL-2, with 9 to 10 ug/ml peptide pools added. On days 3 and 7, half of the culture medium was replaced with fresh IL-2-containing medium. CD4+ T cells were isolated after about 10 days of culture through negative selection using the EasySep CD4+ T cell isolation kit. PBMCs were separated from whole blood using Ficoll-Paque Plus gradient centrifugation and then either used fresh or cryopreserved at -140C. In general, triplicate wells were set up for every culture condition.

The data are from a study of vaccination and CD4 T cells after COVID-19 (dated by TCRdb to between 2021 and 2023). Notes on the research overall: Convalescent patients had a positive SARS-CoV-2 result on nasal swab PCR, and of these patients, several had mild disease and one had severe disease. The convalescent cohort included six males and four females, with two Hispanic individuals, seven Caucasians, two Asians and one multiracial person. Participants got two doses of the Pfizer-BioNTech BNT162b2 vaccine (n=8) or two doses of the Moderna mRNA-1273 vaccine (n=2). Post-COVID blood samples from convalescent patients were collected a median of 101 days after diagnosis, with a range of 35 to 161 days. Post-vaccine blood samples were taken a median of around 70 days after the second vaccine dose, with a range of about 13 to 241 days. For stimulating the cultures, overlapping spike peptide pools were used, derived from SARS-CoV-2 as well as from the common cold coronaviruses HCoV-NL63, HCoV-OC43 and HCoV-229E. Control cultures received a CEFX viral epitope pool as the positive control, an HIV-1 Nef peptide pool as the negative control, or no peptide. In 10 COVID-19 convalescent patients and a handful of infection-naive healthy vaccine recipients, the spike-specific CD4+ TCR repertoire before mRNA vaccination was compared with the repertoire after mRNA vaccination. Study-wide findings and limitations: The study included relatively few convalescent patients and did not analyze early timepoints after natural infection. The median number of SARS-CoV-2-reactive clonotypes rose from around 22 after infection to 35 to 45 after vaccination, but the change was not significant. Nearly all vaccine-specific clones in convalescent patients (304 of 307) were mono-reactive for SARS-CoV-2 spike rather than cross-reactive with common cold coronaviruses. In convalescent patients, a median approximately 86% of post-vaccine SARS-CoV-2-reactive clones were detected only after vaccination, suggesting vaccine-specific priming.

The sequenced sample consisted of cultured CD4+ T cells from blood. This clonotype was sampled from a human donor with COVID-19. The sequence joins TRBV5-1 to TRBJ2-3; no D segment can be confidently identified. The nucleotide sequence reads TGCGCCAGCAGCTTGGGGGTTACCACAGAGACGGATACGCAGTATTTT. The resulting protein is CASSLGVTTETDTQYF.